A single T cell receptor beta chain is shown here with its context. Germline assignment: CDR1 KGHSH and CDR2 LQKENI. This CDR3 is built from 14 residues. V was clipped by 5 bases and J by 2 bases, with 12 bases between them. These data belong to a study of PD-L1 blockade in urothelial cancer. The time point: pretreatment peripheral blood. TCRdb's table, derived via immunoSEQ multiplex PCR, lists solely in-frame clones and lacks some. The sample has tens of thousands of clones, less than 85% seen once. The material was PBMCs, obtained around atezolizumab (anti-PD-L1) treatment. The receptor's source is a man between 70 and 80 years old with urothelial cancer. The chain is built from TRBV18 and TRBJ1-2; D unresolved. The CDR3 DNA reads TGTGCCAGCTCAGTAGACACTCGGAACTATGGCTACACCTTC. Translation: CASSVDTRNYGYTF.